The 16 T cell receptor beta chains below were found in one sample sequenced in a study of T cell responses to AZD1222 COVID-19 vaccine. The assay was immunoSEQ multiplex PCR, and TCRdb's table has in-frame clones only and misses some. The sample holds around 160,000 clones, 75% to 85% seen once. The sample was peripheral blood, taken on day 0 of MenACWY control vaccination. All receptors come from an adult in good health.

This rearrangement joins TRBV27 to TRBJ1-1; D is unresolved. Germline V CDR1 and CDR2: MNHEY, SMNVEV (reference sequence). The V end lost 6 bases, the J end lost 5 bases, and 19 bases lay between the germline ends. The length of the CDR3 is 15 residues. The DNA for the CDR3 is TGTGCCAGCAGGAGCCCCGTCGGGATTGGAACTGAAGCTTTCTTT. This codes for CASRSPVGIGTEAFF.

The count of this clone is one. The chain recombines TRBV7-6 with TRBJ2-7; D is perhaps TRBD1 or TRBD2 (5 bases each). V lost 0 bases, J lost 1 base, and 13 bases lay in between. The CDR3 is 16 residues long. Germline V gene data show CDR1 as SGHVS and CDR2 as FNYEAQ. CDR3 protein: CASSLAPGWGSYEQYV. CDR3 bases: TGTGCCAGCAGCTTAGCGCCGGGTTGGGGGTCCTACGAGCAGTACGTC.

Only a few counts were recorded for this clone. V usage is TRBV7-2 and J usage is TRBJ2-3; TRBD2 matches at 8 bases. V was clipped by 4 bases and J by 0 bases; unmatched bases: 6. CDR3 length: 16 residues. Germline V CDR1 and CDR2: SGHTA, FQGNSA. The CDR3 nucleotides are TGTGCCAGCAGCTCGGCCGGGACTAGGAGCACAGATACGCAGTATTTT. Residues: CASSSAGTRSTDTQYF.

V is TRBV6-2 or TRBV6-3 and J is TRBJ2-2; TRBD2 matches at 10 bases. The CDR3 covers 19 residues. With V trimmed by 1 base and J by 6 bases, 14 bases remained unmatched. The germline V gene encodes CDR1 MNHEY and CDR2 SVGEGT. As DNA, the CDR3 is TGTGCCAGCAGTTACTTGACCCGAGTAGCGGGGGGAGGTTCCGGGGAGCTGTTTTTT. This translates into CASSYLTRVAGGGSGELFF.

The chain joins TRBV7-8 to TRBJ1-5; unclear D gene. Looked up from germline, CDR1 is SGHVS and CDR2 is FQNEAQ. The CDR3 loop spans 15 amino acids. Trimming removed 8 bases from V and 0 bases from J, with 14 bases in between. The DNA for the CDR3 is TGTGCCAGCTCAAAATCCGCAATTAGCAATCAGCCCCAGCATTTT. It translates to CASSKSAISNQPQHF.

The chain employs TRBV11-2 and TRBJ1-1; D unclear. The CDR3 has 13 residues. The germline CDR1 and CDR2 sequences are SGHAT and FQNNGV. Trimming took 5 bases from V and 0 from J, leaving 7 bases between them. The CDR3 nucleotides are TGTGCCAGCAGCCGCTGGATGAACACTGAAGCTTTCTTT. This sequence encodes CASSRWMNTEAFF.

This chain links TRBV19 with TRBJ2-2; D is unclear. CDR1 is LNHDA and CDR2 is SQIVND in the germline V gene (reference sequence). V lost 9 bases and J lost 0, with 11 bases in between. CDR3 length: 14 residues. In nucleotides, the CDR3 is TGTGCCAGCACCCCACTCGCGAACACCGGGGAGCTGTTTTTT. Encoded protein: CASTPLANTGELFF.

CDR3 nucleotides: TGTGCCAGTAATGAGGAGAACACTGAAGCTTTCTTT. As protein: CASNEENTEAFF. The genes are TRBV19 and TRBJ1-1; D ambiguous. The CDR3 runs to 12 residues. V was clipped by 7 bases and J by 1 base, with 7 bases between them. Germline CDR1 and CDR2: LNHDA and SQIVND (reference sequence).

CDR3 sequence: CASDIRGSTFNQPQHF. CDR3 in DNA: TGTGCCAGCGACATCCGGGGCTCCACCTTTAATCAGCCCCAGCATTTT. The chain combines TRBV28 with TRBJ1-5; TRBD1 is a possible D gene (5 bases). This CDR3 region has 16 residues. Trimming removed 8 bases at V and 4 bases at J, with 21 bases between. Per the germline V gene, CDR1 is MDHEN and CDR2 is SYDVKM.

CDR3 amino acids: CATSRKGQETQYF. In nucleotides, the CDR3 is TGTGCCACCAGCAGAAAGGGTCAAGAGACCCAGTACTTC. J is TRBJ2-5 and V is TRBV15; the D is unclear. V lost 2 bases and J 2 bases, leaving 6 bases between the germline ends. Looked up from germline, CDR1 is LNHNV and CDR2 is YYDKDF (reference sequence). CDR3 length: 13 amino acids.

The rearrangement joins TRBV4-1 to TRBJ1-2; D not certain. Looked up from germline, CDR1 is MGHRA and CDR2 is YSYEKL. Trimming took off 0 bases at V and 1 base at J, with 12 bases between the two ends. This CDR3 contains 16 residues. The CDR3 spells CASSQDSGMGNYGYTF. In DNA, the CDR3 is TGCGCCAGCAGCCAAGATAGTGGAATGGGTAACTATGGCTACACCTTC.

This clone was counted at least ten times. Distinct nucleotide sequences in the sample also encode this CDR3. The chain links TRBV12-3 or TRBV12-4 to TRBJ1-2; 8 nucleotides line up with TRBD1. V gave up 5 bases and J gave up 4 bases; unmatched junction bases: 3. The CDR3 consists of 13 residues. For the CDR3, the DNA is TGTGCCAGCAGTCACGGGACAGGCTATGGCTACACCTTC. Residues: CASSHGTGYGYTF.

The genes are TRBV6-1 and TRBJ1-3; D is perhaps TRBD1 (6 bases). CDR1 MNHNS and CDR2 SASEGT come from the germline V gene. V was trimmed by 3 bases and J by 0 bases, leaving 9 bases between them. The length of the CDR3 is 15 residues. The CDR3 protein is CASSEDSLSGNTIYF. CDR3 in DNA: TGTGCCAGCAGTGAGGACAGCCTCTCTGGAAACACCATATATTTT.

The CDR3 sequence is CASSQSRTGPRYGYTF. CDR3 coding DNA: TGCGCCAGCAGTCAATCGAGGACAGGGCCGAGGTATGGCTACACCTTC. The chain combines TRBV23-1 with TRBJ1-2; 8 bases fit TRBD1. TRBV23-1 is flagged as an ORF with uncertain function. The J segment lost 5 bases and the V segment lost 0 bases, leaving 8 bases of the junction unmatched. The CDR3 has 16 residues.

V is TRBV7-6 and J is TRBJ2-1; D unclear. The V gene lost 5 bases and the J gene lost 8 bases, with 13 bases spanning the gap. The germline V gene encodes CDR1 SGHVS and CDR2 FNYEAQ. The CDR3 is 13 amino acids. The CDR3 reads CASSKTLGDEQFF. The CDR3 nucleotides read TGTGCCAGCAGCAAGACCCTGGGCGATGAGCAGTTCTTC.

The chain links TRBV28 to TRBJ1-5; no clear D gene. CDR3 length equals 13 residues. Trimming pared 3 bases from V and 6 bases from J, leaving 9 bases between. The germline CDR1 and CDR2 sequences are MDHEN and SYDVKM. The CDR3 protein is CASSFFGVQPQHF. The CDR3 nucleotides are TGTGCCAGCAGTTTTTTCGGGGTTCAGCCCCAGCATTTT.